These T cell receptor beta chains were read from a single sample in a study of OX40 agonist ivuxolimab in advanced cancers. TCRdb keeps only in-frame clones here, not all; method: immunoSEQ multiplex PCR. The sample shows approximately 79,000 clones, around 92% of them seen only once. The sequenced sample was CD4+ or CD8+ T cells sorted from blood, obtained in a trial of the OX40 agonist ivuxolimab. These receptors came from an adult with an advanced solid tumor such as melanoma, head and neck, liver or kidney cancer. Each CDR3 is given with its conserved first and last residue. D genes are given only for firm matches.

d_call: TRBD1
v_call: TRBV4-1
j_call: TRBJ1-1
cdr3_aa: CASSQAQGGKNTEAFF
cdr3_nt: TGCGCCAGCAGCCAAGCGCAGGGGGGTAAGAACACTGAAGCTTTCTTT

d_call: -
v_call: TRBV7-9
j_call: TRBJ2-3
cdr3_aa: CASSETRTIPHTDTQYF
cdr3_nt: TGTGCCAGCAGCGAGACCCGGACTATCCCCCACACAGATACGCAGTATTTT

d_call: TRBD2
v_call: TRBV19
j_call: TRBJ2-7
cdr3_aa: CASSIAGGLSEQYF
cdr3_nt: TGTGCCAGTAGTATAGCGGGGGGACTTAGCGAGCAGTACTTC

d_call: -
v_call: TRBV5-6
j_call: TRBJ2-7
cdr3_aa: CASSLDLPGEQYF
cdr3_nt: TGTGCCAGCAGCTTAGACCTACCGGGCGAGCAGTACTTC

d_call: -
v_call: TRBV6-4
j_call: TRBJ1-1
cdr3_aa: CASSEGPGGHTEAFF
cdr3_nt: TGTGCCAGCAGTGAGGGGCCGGGGGGGCACACTGAAGCTTTCTTT

d_call: TRBD1
v_call: TRBV6-5
j_call: TRBJ2-7
cdr3_aa: CASSEGASYEQYF
cdr3_nt: TGTGCCAGCTCTGAGGGGGCTTCCTACGAGCAGTACTTC

d_call: TRBD2
v_call: TRBV2
j_call: TRBJ2-7
cdr3_aa: CASSEMSSGGSYEQYF
cdr3_nt: TGTGCCAGCAGTGAAATGTCTAGCGGGGGCTCCTACGAGCAGTACTTC

d_call: -
v_call: TRBV7-2
j_call: TRBJ1-5
cdr3_aa: CASSLERAGTGNQPQHF
cdr3_nt: TGTGCCAGCAGCTTAGAAAGGGCAGGGACGGGCAATCAGCCCCAGCATTTT

d_call: TRBD1
v_call: TRBV4-1
j_call: TRBJ1-3
cdr3_aa: CASSLHSPGTGSSGNTIYF
cdr3_nt: TGCGCCAGCAGCCTCCACAGTCCCGGGACAGGGAGCTCTGGAAACACCATATATTTT

d_call: -
v_call: TRBV6-1
j_call: TRBJ1-5
cdr3_aa: CASSEADRGGPQPQHF
cdr3_nt: TGTGCCAGCAGTGAAGCCGATCGTGGGGGTCCTCAGCCCCAGCATTTT

d_call: -
v_call: TRBV7-6
j_call: TRBJ2-3
cdr3_aa: CASSSPGRDTQYF
cdr3_nt: TGTGCCAGCAGCTCCCCCGGGCGAGATACGCAGTATTTT

d_call: TRBD2
v_call: TRBV9
j_call: TRBJ2-3
cdr3_aa: CASSAFSGGATDTQYF
cdr3_nt: TGTGCCAGCAGCGCGTTTAGCGGGGGGGCCACAGATACGCAGTATTTT

d_call: -
v_call: TRBV10-2
j_call: TRBJ1-2
cdr3_aa: CASSDGVNYGYTF
cdr3_nt: TGCGCCAGCAGTGACGGTGTAAACTATGGCTACACCTTC

d_call: -
v_call: TRBV5-6
j_call: TRBJ2-7
cdr3_aa: CASSLVTLGVEQYF
cdr3_nt: TGTGCCAGCAGCTTGGTTACCCTTGGGGTCGAGCAGTACTTC

d_call: TRBD1
v_call: TRBV2
j_call: TRBJ1-1
cdr3_aa: CASRDLGQVGEGNTEAFF
cdr3_nt: TGTGCCAGCAGGGACCTTGGACAGGTGGGGGAAGGGAACACTGAAGCTTTCTTT

d_call: -
v_call: TRBV29-1
j_call: TRBJ2-5
cdr3_aa: CSVTGTQETQYF
cdr3_nt: TGCAGCGTGACCGGGACCCAAGAGACCCAGTACTTC

d_call: -
v_call: TRBV9
j_call: TRBJ1-1
cdr3_aa: CASSVAGWDTEAFF
cdr3_nt: TGTGCCAGCAGCGTAGCAGGGTGGGACACTGAAGCTTTCTTT

d_call: -
v_call: TRBV6-1
j_call: TRBJ2-7
cdr3_aa: CASKDLYEQYF
cdr3_nt: TGTGCCAGCAAGGACCTCTACGAGCAGTACTTC